This T cell receptor beta chain was captured in a study of blood T cell repertoires in COVID-19. Study summary: The United States, Italy and Spain provided the acute and convalescent COVID-19 samples.

TCRdb keeps only in-frame clones here, not all; method: immunoSEQ multiplex PCR. The sample gives approximately 180,000 clones, over 75% of which show up once; more than 3% is in the top ten. Germline CDR1 and CDR2: SNHLY and FYNNEI. V was clipped by 6 bases and J by 2 bases, with 13 bases between them. The CDR3 contains 14 residues. The V gene is TRBV2, the J gene TRBJ1-2; TRBD1 might be the D (5 bases). This TCR came from a man in his sixties with acute or convalescent COVID-19. Sequences were obtained from peripheral blood. CDR3 nucleotide sequence: TGTGCCAGCAGAAAGACAGCAAGCAACTATGGCTACACCTTC. This codes for CASRKTASNYGYTF.